This passage covers 6 T cell receptor beta chains from one sample sequenced in a study of prognosis after radiotherapy for stage I lung cancer. Multiplex PCR in two rounds served to amplify TCR beta CDR3 from genomic DNA. Primers targeting each individual TRBV and TRBJ gene were applied in first-round PCR. TCRdb re-analysed the multiplex PCR reads in MiXCR, keeping a single row per CDR3 protein. Among 13,000 to 15,000 distinct CDR3 sequences listed, 30% to 40% were seen once. This sample comprised PBMCs, obtained before or after stereotactic body radiation therapy (not recorded which). The receptor source for this set is a donor aged 50 or older with non-small cell lung cancer.

This chain uses TRBV20-1 with TRBJ2-7; 7 bases line up with TRBD1. The CDR3 has 15 amino acids. Germline V lookup: CDR1 DFQATT, CDR2 SNEGSKA (reference sequence). CDR3 sequence: CVARDSGTVGDEQYF. Here the CDR3 DNA reads TGCGTTGCTAGAGACTCTGGGACAGTCGGGGACGAGCAGTACTTC.

This clonotype was recorded many times. The V gene is TRBV19, the J gene TRBJ1-2; D uncertain. V was clipped by 0 bases and J by 8 bases, with 10 bases between them. CDR3 size: 13 residues. Per the germline V gene, CDR1 is LNHDA and CDR2 is SQIVND (reference sequence). DNA for the CDR3: TGTGCCAGTAGTATAGATTCCTGGAGGGGCTACACCTTC. It translates to CASSIDSWRGYTF.

The chain combines TRBV4-1 with TRBJ1-6; maybe TRBD1 (6 bases). Trimming removed 8 bases at V and 9 bases at J, with 23 bases between. Germline CDR1 reads MGHRA; CDR2 reads YSYEKL. The CDR3 length is 16 residues. This CDR3 reads CASQDTNTGWSSPLHF. Written as DNA, the CDR3 is TGCGCCAGCCAAGACACGAACACAGGGTGGTCTTCACCCCTCCACTTT.

This clonotype was seen at least ten times. This chain uses TRBV15 with TRBJ2-7; the D is unclear. The length of the CDR3 is 17 residues. In germline, CDR1 is LNHNV, CDR2 YYDKDF (reference sequence). V lost 0 bases and J 4 bases, leaving 19 bases between the germline ends. CDR3 amino acids: CATSREGFGSGQYEQYF. The CDR3 region has the DNA TGTGCCACCAGCAGAGAAGGATTCGGGTCCGGGCAGTACGAGCAGTACTTC.

This clonotype was seen ten or more times. This chain connects TRBV12-3 or TRBV12-4 to TRBJ1-5, with D tentatively TRBD1 (5 bases). The length of the CDR3 is 14 residues. V was trimmed by 4 bases and J by 6 bases, leaving 13 bases between them. The CDR3 nucleotides read TGTGCCAGCAGTTCCCGACAGACCACTCAGCCCCAGCATTTT. Its protein product is CASSSRQTTQPQHF.

This clonotype was seen at least ten times. The chain is built from TRBV18 and TRBJ2-1; D is perhaps TRBD2 (6 bases). The CDR3 has 14 amino acids. Per the germline V gene, CDR1 is KGHSH and CDR2 is LQKENI. V lost 4 bases and J lost 8, with 15 bases in between. CDR3 region: CASSLAGSGDEQFF. In DNA form, the CDR3 reads TGTGCCAGCTCACTTGCGGGGTCGGGCGATGAGCAGTTCTTC.